The clone carrying this T cell receptor beta chain was seen ten or more times. Its antigen remains unidentified. Scientists made TCR beta libraries using quantitative 5'-RACE with molecular barcodes. One entry per CDR3 protein, called by TCRdb with MiXCR from the 5' RACE reads. The sample consists of roughly 97,000 distinct CDR3 sequences, roughly 8.3% of them appearing once. The record originates from a study of CD8 T cells in ankylosing spondylitis. Study outcomes and limitations: Reactive arthritis synovial fluid and blood previously showed some of these motif variants.

The V end lost 2 bases, the J end lost 0 bases, and 14 bases lay between the germline ends. The germline V gene has CDR1 GTSNPN and CDR2 SVGIG (reference sequence). This CDR3 is 16 amino acids long. The sequencing input was blood, either unsorted or a sorted T cell fraction (not recorded which). The source is a male donor with ankylosing spondylitis or in good health (not recorded which). The chain employs TRBV30 and TRBJ2-1; D ambiguous. The CDR3 DNA follows: TGTGCCTGGAGTCTGGGTCGTGTCCACTCCTACAATGAGCAGTTCTTC. This translates into CAWSLGRVHSYNEQFF. The full variable domain, completed using reference TRBV30 and TRBJ2-1, is SQTIHQWPATLVQPVGSPLSLECTVEGTSNPNLYWYRQAAGRGLQLLFYSVGIGQISSEVPQNLSASRPQDRQFILSSKKLLLSDSGFYLCAWSLGRVHSYNEQFFGPGTRLTVL.